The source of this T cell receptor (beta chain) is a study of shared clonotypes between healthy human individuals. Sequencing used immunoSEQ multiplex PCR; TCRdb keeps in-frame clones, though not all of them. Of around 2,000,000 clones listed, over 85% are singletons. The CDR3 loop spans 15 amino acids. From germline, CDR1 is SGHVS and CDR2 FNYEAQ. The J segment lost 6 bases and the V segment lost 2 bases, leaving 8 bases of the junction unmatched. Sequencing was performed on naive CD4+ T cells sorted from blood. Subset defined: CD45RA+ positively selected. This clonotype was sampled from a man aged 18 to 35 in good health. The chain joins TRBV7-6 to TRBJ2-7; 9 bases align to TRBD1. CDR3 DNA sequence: TGTGCCAGCAGCTTATCAGGTACAGGGGGCCTCGAGCAGTACTTC. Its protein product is CASSLSGTGGLEQYF.